A selection of T cell receptor beta chains follows, all from one sample in a study of technical replicates of blood from several donors. Sequenced by immunoSEQ multiplex PCR; TCRdb stores in-frame clones only, minus some. Of about 81,000 clones listed, 75% to 85% are singletons. The sequencing sample was made of PBMCs. The receptors come from a human donor in good health. Some clones in this sample may be carry-over from other donors' samples. Both conserved end residues are part of each CDR3. A D gene is named only where the DNA matches it firmly. For some rows the clone size is stated as once, few or many, or as a class when expanded; others skip it.

clone_size: NA; j_call: TRBJ2-2; v_call: TRBV5-1; d_call: NA; cdr3_nt: TGCGCCAGCAGCTTAGGACAGTCGAACACCGGGGAGCTGTTTTTT; cdr3_aa: CASSLGQSNTGELFF
clone_size: NA; j_call: TRBJ1-2; v_call: TRBV7-2; d_call: NA; cdr3_nt: TGTGCCAGCAGCCCCGCAAGGGGCCGTGGCTACACCTTC; cdr3_aa: CASSPARGRGYTF
clone_size: NA; j_call: TRBJ2-7; v_call: TRBV4-2; d_call: NA; cdr3_nt: TGTGCCAGCAGCCAAGATGGAGGGAGCCTGGTCTACGAGCAGTACTTC; cdr3_aa: CASSQDGGSLVYEQYF
clone_size: NA; j_call: TRBJ1-1; v_call: TRBV9; d_call: NA; cdr3_nt: TGTGCCAGCAGCGTAGTGGACAGAGAATACACTGAAGCTTTCTTT; cdr3_aa: CASSVVDREYTEAFF
clone_size: NA; j_call: TRBJ2-3; v_call: TRBV5-1; d_call: NA; cdr3_nt: TGCGCCAGCAGCCCTACCTTTGGAGTTGCGGCAGATACGCAGTATTTT; cdr3_aa: CASSPTFGVAADTQYF
clone_size: NA; j_call: TRBJ1-3; v_call: TRBV7-9; d_call: TRBD1; cdr3_nt: TGTGCCAGCAGCTTCCCGACAGGGGACTACTCTGGAAACACCATATATTTT; cdr3_aa: CASSFPTGDYSGNTIYF
clone_size: NA; j_call: TRBJ2-2; v_call: TRBV4-1; d_call: TRBD1; cdr3_nt: TGCGCCAGCAGCCAAGACGGACAGGGGGGTCCAACCGCCGGGGAGCTGTTTTTT; cdr3_aa: CASSQDGQGGPTAGELFF
clone_size: NA; j_call: TRBJ2-3; v_call: TRBV7-2; d_call: TRBD2; cdr3_nt: TGTGCCAGCAGCTTAGGACTAGCGGGCGATACGCAGTATTTT; cdr3_aa: CASSLGLAGDTQYF
clone_size: NA; j_call: TRBJ2-7; v_call: TRBV30; d_call: NA; cdr3_nt: TGTGCCTGGAGTCACAGGGACCACGAGCAGTACTTC; cdr3_aa: CAWSHRDHEQYF
clone_size: NA; j_call: TRBJ2-3; v_call: TRBV7-2; d_call: TRBD2; cdr3_nt: TGTGCCAGCAGCTTTAGCGGGGGCGCAGATACGCAGTATTTT; cdr3_aa: CASSFSGGADTQYF
clone_size: NA; j_call: TRBJ1-4; v_call: TRBV7-9; d_call: NA; cdr3_nt: TGTGCCAGCAGCTTATCAGGGGCGGCTAATGAAAAACTGTTTTTT; cdr3_aa: CASSLSGAANEKLFF
clone_size: NA; j_call: TRBJ2-1; v_call: TRBV7-9; d_call: NA; cdr3_nt: TGTGCCAGCAGCTTAGAGGGTAGCGCTGATGAGCAGTTCTTC; cdr3_aa: CASSLEGSADEQFF
clone_size: NA; j_call: TRBJ2-1; v_call: TRBV6-6; d_call: NA; cdr3_nt: TGTGCCAGCAGTCTCCACAATGAGCAGTTCTTC; cdr3_aa: CASSLHNEQFF
clone_size: NA; j_call: TRBJ1-2; v_call: TRBV7-2; d_call: TRBD1; cdr3_nt: TGTGCCAGCAGCCTTCTTACAGGGGCGAACTATGGCTACACCTTC; cdr3_aa: CASSLLTGANYGYTF
clone_size: few; j_call: TRBJ1-1; v_call: TRBV7-8; d_call: NA; cdr3_nt: TGTGCCAGCAGCCTAACCGACAGCACTGAAGCTTTCTTT; cdr3_aa: CASSLTDSTEAFF
clone_size: NA; j_call: TRBJ2-7; v_call: TRBV9; d_call: NA; cdr3_nt: TGTGCCAGCAGCGGTTTCCCACAAGGGGTCGAGCAGTACTTC; cdr3_aa: CASSGFPQGVEQYF
clone_size: NA; j_call: TRBJ2-7; v_call: TRBV27; d_call: TRBD1; cdr3_nt: TGTGCCAGCAGTACCTGGACAGGAGGAAAGGGCAACTCCGAGCAGTACTTC; cdr3_aa: CASSTWTGGKGNSEQYF
clone_size: NA; j_call: TRBJ2-7; v_call: TRBV6-1; d_call: NA; cdr3_nt: TGTGCCAGCACCTCAGGAACCTCCTACGAGCAGTACTTC; cdr3_aa: CASTSGTSYEQYF
clone_size: NA; j_call: TRBJ1-2; v_call: TRBV4-1; d_call: NA; cdr3_nt: TGCGCCAGCAGCCAAGTTGGGGGCCCAGGCTACACCTTC; cdr3_aa: CASSQVGGPGYTF
clone_size: NA; j_call: TRBJ2-7; v_call: TRBV6-6; d_call: NA; cdr3_nt: TGTGCCAGCAGTGTTACTTTCGGGAGCGCCTACGAGCAGTACTTC; cdr3_aa: CASSVTFGSAYEQYF
clone_size: NA; j_call: TRBJ2-3; v_call: TRBV6-1; d_call: NA; cdr3_nt: TGTGCCAGCAACCTCCCTCGGAGTGGCACAGATACGCAGTATTTT; cdr3_aa: CASNLPRSGTDTQYF
clone_size: NA; j_call: TRBJ1-2; v_call: TRBV30; d_call: TRBD1; cdr3_nt: TGTGCCTGGAGTGTAGGGACAGGGGGCTCTGGCTACACCTTC; cdr3_aa: CAWSVGTGGSGYTF
clone_size: NA; j_call: TRBJ2-5; v_call: TRBV4-1; d_call: NA; cdr3_nt: TGCGCCAGCAGCCATGGGGAGACGACCCCAGAGACCCAGTACTTC; cdr3_aa: CASSHGETTPETQYF
clone_size: NA; j_call: TRBJ2-1; v_call: TRBV9; d_call: TRBD2; cdr3_nt: TGTGCCAGCAGCCCCCCCGGGACTAGAGACAATGAGCAGTTCTTC; cdr3_aa: CASSPPGTRDNEQFF
clone_size: NA; j_call: TRBJ2-7; v_call: TRBV9; d_call: TRBD2; cdr3_nt: TGTGCCAGCAGCGACAAGCGGGAGGGCCCCGAGCAGTACTTC; cdr3_aa: CASSDKREGPEQYF
clone_size: NA; j_call: TRBJ1-5; v_call: TRBV5-1; d_call: NA; cdr3_nt: TGCGCCAGCAGCTTGGATGGGGGGTTCAATCAGCCCCAGCATTTT; cdr3_aa: CASSLDGGFNQPQHF